This T cell receptor beta chain was sequenced for a study of post-analysis software for immune sequencing data. Findings of the study overall: Compared against controls, patients with multiple sclerosis displayed significantly lower normalized Chao1 diversity. The study found TRBV5-6, TRBV5-1 and TRBV20-1 among 4 or 5 TRBV segments more frequent in patients than controls.

CDR1 and CDR2 from the germline V gene are LNHNV and YYDKDF (reference sequence). V gave up 5 bases and J gave up 9 bases; unmatched junction bases: 7. CDR3 length: 13 amino acids. Presence of unique molecular identifiers characterized the TCR beta cDNA libraries. Around 460,000 cDNA molecules came from around 1 to 10 million T cells. A single record per CDR3 protein comes from TCRdb applying MiXCR to the PCR reads. The sample carries approximately 730,000 distinct CDR3 sequences, 25% to 30% recorded once. This clonotype showed up many times. Its antigen is still unknown. The TCR comes from a girl aged 5-17 years with multiple sclerosis. The V call is TRBV15, the J call TRBJ2-1; TRBD1 matches at 7 bases. Sequencing input: blood. The CDR3 spells CATSYTGVVEQFF. The CDR3 nucleotides read TGTGCCACCAGCTACACAGGGGTGGTTGAGCAGTTCTTC.